The 2 T cell receptor beta chains in this list originate from one sample, sequenced in a study of blood T cell repertoires in COVID-19. Only in-frame clones appear in the TCRdb table, and some are missing; sequencing was by immunoSEQ multiplex PCR. The sample consists of over 120,000 clones, about four fifths of them appearing once. Sequencing was carried out using PBMCs or T cells enriched from blood (not recorded which). Source of these receptors: a man in his forties or fifties who had recovered from COVID-19.

Only a few counts were recorded for this clone. The V gene is TRBV5-6, the J gene TRBJ1-2; 10 nucleotides align to TRBD1. Germline V gives CDR1 SGHDT, CDR2 YYEEEE. The junction had 1 base not matched to a gene; V was cut back by 0 bases and J by 8 bases. The CDR3 totals 13 residues. The CDR3 nucleotides read TGTGCCAGCAGCTTGGGGACAGGGGGAGGCTACACCTTC. Protein product: CASSLGTGGGYTF.

This chain uses TRBV7-6 with TRBJ2-3; tentative D call: TRBD2 (6 bases). The CDR3 covers 16 residues. Trimming cost V 2 bases and J 6 bases, with 18 bases left between them. Germline assignment: CDR1 SGHVS and CDR2 FNYEAQ. CDR3 protein: CASSLSGGAQPDTQYF. The CDR3, as DNA: TGTGCCAGCAGCTTATCGGGCGGGGCACAACCGGATACGCAGTATTTT.